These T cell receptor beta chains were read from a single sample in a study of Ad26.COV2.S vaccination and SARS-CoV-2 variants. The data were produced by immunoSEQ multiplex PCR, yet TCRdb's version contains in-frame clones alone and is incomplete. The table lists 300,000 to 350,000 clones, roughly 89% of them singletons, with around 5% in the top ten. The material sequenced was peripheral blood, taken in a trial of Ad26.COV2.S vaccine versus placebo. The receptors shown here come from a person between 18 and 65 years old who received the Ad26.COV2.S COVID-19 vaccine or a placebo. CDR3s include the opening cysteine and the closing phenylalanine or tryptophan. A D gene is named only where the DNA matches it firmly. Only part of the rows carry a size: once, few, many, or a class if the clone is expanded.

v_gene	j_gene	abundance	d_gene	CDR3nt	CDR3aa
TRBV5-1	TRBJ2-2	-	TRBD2	TGCGCCAGCAGTAGCGGGGGGGCGAACACCGGGGAGCTGTTTTTT	CASSSGGANTGELFF
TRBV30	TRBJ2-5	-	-	TGTGCCTGGAGTGTAGACGCGGAGACCCAGTACTTC	CAWSVDAETQYF
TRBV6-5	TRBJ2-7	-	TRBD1	TGTGCCAGCAGTTCGACAGGGAGCTCCTACGAGCAGTACTTC	CASSSTGSSYEQYF
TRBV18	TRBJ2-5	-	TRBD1	TGTGCCAGCTCACCCGTTTATGGGACAGGGGATTATGGACAGACCCAGTACTTC	CASSPVYGTGDYGQTQYF
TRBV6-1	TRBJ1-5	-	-	TGTGCCAGCAGTGAAGGGGGGCAGCCAGCCCAGCCCCAGCATTTT	CASSEGGQPAQPQHF
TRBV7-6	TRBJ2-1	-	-	TGTGCCAGCAGCTTCAGTAGGGGCTTCCAACTTGGGGAGCAGTTCTTC	CASSFSRGFQLGEQFF
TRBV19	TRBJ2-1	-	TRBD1	TGTGCCAGTAGTAAAACAGGGGGCTCCTACAATGAGCAGTTCTTC	CASSKTGGSYNEQFF
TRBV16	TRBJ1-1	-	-	TGTGCCAGCAGCCAAGGTGCAGGACGGACTGAAGCTTTCTTT	CASSQGAGRTEAFF
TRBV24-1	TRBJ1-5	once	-	TGTGCCACCGGGGAGAGGGGGGCATATAGCAATCAGCCCCAGCATTTT	CATGERGAYSNQPQHF
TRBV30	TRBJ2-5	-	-	TGTGCCTGGACCCCTCCTCAAGTCCTTCAAGAGACCCAGTACTTC	CAWTPPQVLQETQYF
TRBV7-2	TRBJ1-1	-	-	TGTGCCAGCAGCTTAGGAAGTATGGGACGGACGAACACTGAAGCTTTCTTT	CASSLGSMGRTNTEAFF
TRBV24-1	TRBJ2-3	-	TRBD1	TGTGCCACCAGTGATCATGAACAGGGGGCGCGTCCAGATACGCAGTATTTT	CATSDHEQGARPDTQYF
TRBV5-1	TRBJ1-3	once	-	TGCGCCAGCAGCCCTGGCCTACAGGAGCTCTCTGGAAACACCATATATTTT	CASSPGLQELSGNTIYF
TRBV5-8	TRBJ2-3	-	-	TGTGCCAGCAGTTTGGGTACGCTCTTGGATGGAGATACGCAGTATTTT	CASSLGTLLDGDTQYF
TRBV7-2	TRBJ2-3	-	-	TGTGCCAGCAGCTTAGCGGGCGACACAGATACGCAGTATTTT	CASSLAGDTDTQYF
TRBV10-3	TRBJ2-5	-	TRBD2	TGTGCCATCAGTGCGGACAGGACTAGCGGGAGGGGCCGGGAGACCCAGTACTTC	CAISADRTSGRGRETQYF
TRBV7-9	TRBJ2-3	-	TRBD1	TGTGCCAGCAGCCCCGGGACAGGGAGCCCAGATACGCAGTATTTT	CASSPGTGSPDTQYF
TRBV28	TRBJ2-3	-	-	TGTGCCAGCAGTTTTTCAGATACGCAGTATTTT	CASSFSDTQYF
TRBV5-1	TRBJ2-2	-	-	TGCGCCAGCAGGCCCCAGGGGGCGGGAGGGCCCGCCGGGGAGCTGTTTTTT	CASRPQGAGGPAGELFF
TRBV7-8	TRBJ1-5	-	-	TGTGCCAGCAGCTTAGTGCCAGGTGTTAGCCAGCCCCAGCATTTT	CASSLVPGVSQPQHF